The 9 T cell receptor beta chains below were found in one sample sequenced in a study of spatial heterogeneity in lung cancer. One entry per CDR3 protein, called by TCRdb with MiXCR from the 5' RACE reads. The sample lists some 52,000 distinct CDR3 sequences, roughly 7% occurring once. The time point was: sample taken at primary tumor resection. Sequencing of whole RNA from tumor, nontumor lung or frozen PBMC involved no sorting. The specimen was PBMCs, collected at surgery. The receptors were sampled from a female donor with early-stage non-small cell lung cancer.

Many counts were recorded for this clonotype. At one end the junction does not follow the germline gene, possibly because of a read error. The chain uses TRBV7-9 and TRBJ1-4; 7 bases line up with TRBD1. Germline V CDR1 and CDR2: SEHNR, FQNEAQ (reference sequence). The CDR3 sequence is 14 residues long. CDR3 sequence reads: CASSLGTANEKLFF. In nucleotides, the CDR3 is TGTGCCAGCAGTTTAGGGACAGCTAATGAAAAACTGTTTTTT.

The table lists this clonotype with many counts. The CDR3 protein is CASSFGTVPNNEQFF. The CDR3 nucleotides read TGTGCCAGCAGCTTCGGGACAGTTCCCAACAATGAGCAGTTCTTC. The chain links TRBV7-8 to TRBJ2-1; 7 nucleotides match TRBD1. The CDR3 is 15 amino acids. Germline trimming cut 3 bases from V and 5 bases from J; bases unmatched to any gene: 7. CDR1 SGHVS and CDR2 FQNEAQ come from the germline V gene.

In this sample, this clonotype turned up many times. The rearrangement links TRBV30 to TRBJ2-5, with 9 bases aligning to TRBD1. There are 15 residues in the CDR3. Germline CDR1 and CDR2: GTSNPN and SVGIG (reference sequence). The V gene end was trimmed by 3 bases and the J gene end by 7 bases; junction bases not matched to a gene: 12. In nucleotides, the CDR3 is TGTGCCTGGAGGAGCTTCCGACAGGGGGTCGGGACCCAGTACTTC. This gives the protein CAWRSFRQGVGTQYF.

This rearrangement joins TRBV24-1 to TRBJ1-5; 11 bases line up with TRBD1. Unmatched junction bases numbered 7, after V lost 4 bases and J lost 6 bases. Germline V gene sequence: CDR1 KGHDR, CDR2 SFDVKD. This CDR3 has 16 amino acids. CDR3: CATSESRDRGGQPQHF. In DNA, the CDR3 is TGTGCCACCAGTGAATCCCGGGACAGGGGGGGTCAGCCCCAGCATTTT.

This clonotype showed up just a few times. This chain links TRBV2 with TRBJ1-1, with D maybe TRBD1 (5 bases). The CDR3 spans 11 residues. V lost 7 bases and J lost 7, with 10 bases in between. The germline V gene encodes CDR1 SNHLY and CDR2 FYNNEI. In DNA form, the CDR3 reads TGTGCCAGCAAGGGACGCCTTGAAGCTTTCTTT. Amino acids: CASKGRLEAFF. The whole variable domain, remainder taken from reference TRBV2 and TRBJ1-1, is EPEVTQTPSHQVTQMGQEVILRCVPISNHLYFYWYRQILGQKVEFLVSFYNNEISEKSEIFDDQFSVERPDGSNFTLKIRSTKLEDSAMYFCASKGRLEAFFGQGTRLTVV.

This clonotype was seen many times. V and J are TRBV29-1 and TRBJ1-2, with D possibly TRBD1 on 6 matching bases. CDR3 length equals 13 residues. The germline V gene encodes CDR1 SQVTM and CDR2 ANQGSEA. V lost 4 bases to trimming and J lost 4 bases, with 13 bases between them. The CDR3 coding sequence is TGCAGCGTTGTTGAGGGGGGAGGCTATGGCTACACCTTC. Its protein product is CSVVEGGGYGYTF.

This clonotype was recorded at least ten times. The chain has TRBV29-1 and TRBJ1-1; D unclear. Per the germline V gene, CDR1 is SQVTM and CDR2 is ANQGSEA. This CDR3 spans 11 amino acids. Trimming stripped 4 bases from V and 2 bases from J, with 5 bases between. The CDR3 bases are TGCAGCGTTGTGGGTAACACTGAAGCTTTCTTT. This encodes CSVVGNTEAFF. The variable domain in full, completed from reference TRBV29-1 and TRBJ1-1, reads SAVISQKPSRDICQRGTSLTIQCQVDSQVTMMFWYRQQPGQSLTLIATANQGSEATYESGFVIDKFPISRPNLTFSTLTVSNMSPEDSSIYLCSVVGNTEAFFGQGTRLTVV.

This clonotype was detected ten times or more. This chain uses TRBV28 with TRBJ2-3, with TRBD2 matching over 9 bases. CDR3 length: 16 amino acids. Germline V CDR1 and CDR2: MDHEN, SYDVKM. Unmatched junction bases numbered 6, after V lost 3 bases and J lost 2 bases. The CDR3 loop is CASSFLASGDTDTQYF. The CDR3 nucleotides read TGTGCCAGCAGTTTTCTGGCTAGCGGGGACACAGATACGCAGTATTTT.

This clonotype has at least ten counts. The chain couples TRBV27 to TRBJ2-1, with 11 bases that match TRBD2. V lost 7 bases to trimming and J lost 7 bases; unmatched junction nucleotides: 9. The CDR3 is made up of 15 amino acids. Germline CDR1 reads MNHEY; CDR2 reads SMNVEV (reference sequence). The CDR3 is CASTSGGYSWNEQFF. CDR3 DNA sequence: TGTGCCAGCACTAGCGGGGGGTATTCATGGAATGAGCAGTTCTTC.